A single sample is the source of the 2 T cell receptor beta chains below, sequenced in a study of T cell repertoires in cytomegalovirus infection. MiXCR, applied by TCRdb to the reads, yields one record per CDR3 protein. The sample comprises under 250,000 distinct CDR3 sequences, approximately 6.7% of which are singletons, and under 7.5% rests with the top ten. The sequenced sample consisted of PBMCs. These TCRs come from a human donor in good health (CMV status not recorded). Some clones in this sample may be carry-over from other donors' samples.

This clonotype appeared many times. This rearrangement joins TRBV29-1 to TRBJ2-5, with D perhaps TRBD1 (6 bases). This CDR3 has 16 amino acids. The V end lost 8 bases, the J end lost 2 bases, and 24 bases lay between the germline ends. The germline V gene has CDR1 SQVTM and CDR2 ANQGSEA. Here the CDR3 reads CSLISTGRKGQETQYF. In DNA form, the CDR3 reads TGCAGCCTCATATCTACAGGGCGGAAGGGACAAGAGACCCAGTACTTC.

This clonotype was observed many times. The rearrangement links TRBV27 to TRBJ2-1, with D hard to call. Germline values: CDR1 MNHEY, CDR2 SMNVEV (reference sequence). Trimming pared 4 bases from V and 3 bases from J, leaving 10 bases between. The CDR3 contains 14 residues. CDR3 protein: CASSYRPSYNEQFF. The CDR3 DNA sequence: TGTGCCAGCAGTTATAGGCCTAGCTACAATGAGCAGTTCTTC.